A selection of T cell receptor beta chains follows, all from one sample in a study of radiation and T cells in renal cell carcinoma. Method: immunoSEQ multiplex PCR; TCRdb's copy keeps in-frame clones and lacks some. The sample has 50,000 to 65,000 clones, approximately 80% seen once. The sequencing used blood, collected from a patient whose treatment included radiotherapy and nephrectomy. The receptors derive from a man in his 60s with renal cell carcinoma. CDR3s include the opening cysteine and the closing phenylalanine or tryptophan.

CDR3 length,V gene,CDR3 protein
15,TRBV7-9,CASSISVPGVYEQYF
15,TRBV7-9,CASSLEVSGADTQYF
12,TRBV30,CAWNPDRAVPFF
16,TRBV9,CASSVDDGGLYNEQFF
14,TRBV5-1,CASSYGTSGNEQFF
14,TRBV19,CASSNPVVSYGYTF
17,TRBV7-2,CASSLASDWDRGSPQHF
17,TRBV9,CASSHSKDRTPSYGYTF
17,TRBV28,CAAGTGLVVRVNTEAFF
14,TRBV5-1,CASSSQGANEKLFF
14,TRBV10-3,CAIRALSSTDTQYF
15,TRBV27,CASSLTSSLYNEQFF
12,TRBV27,CASSLIGNEQFF
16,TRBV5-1,CASSLEGGYLGNTIYF
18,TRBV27,CASSFRQGVYSGANVLTF
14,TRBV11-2,CASSLKAGGLEQFF
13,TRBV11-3,CASSLERWGTQYF
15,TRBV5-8,CASSRGQGHRETQYF
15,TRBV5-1,CASSLVGSSYNEQFF
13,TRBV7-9,CASSPATRHGYTF
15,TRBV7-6,CASSRGGQSSYEQYF
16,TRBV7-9,CASSLEVSGGQDTQYF
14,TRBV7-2,CASSLGDLNTEAFF
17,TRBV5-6,CASSLGRTGYFEDTQYF
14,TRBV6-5,CASSQTQGTGELFF
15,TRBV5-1,CASSLGRASSYEQYF
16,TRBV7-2,CASSPPPSGGDNEQFF
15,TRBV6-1,CASSRLAGATYEQYF
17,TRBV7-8,CASSLAQTAGPLDTQYF
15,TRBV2,CASSTHGTDNSPLHF